This is a list of T cell receptor beta chains from one sample in a study of blood T cell repertoires in COVID-19. TCRdb's table, derived via immunoSEQ multiplex PCR, lists solely in-frame clones and lacks some. Among 85,000 to 110,000 clones listed, approximately 80% were seen once. Specimen: peripheral blood. The receptor source for this set is a human donor in a cohort sampled during active or convalescent COVID-19. Each CDR3 is given with its conserved first and last residue. A D gene is named only where the DNA matches it firmly. Some rows mark clone size as missing; the rest say once, few, many or name a class of expanded clone.

>TRBJ1-1|.|TRBV5-1|.
TGCGCCAGCAGCGCCCGACAGAGGAACACTGAAGCTTTCTTT
CASSARQRNTEAFF
>TRBJ1-2|.|TRBV24-1|.
TGTGCCAGCCCCGGTCCAGGGTTCGGCTACACCTTC
CASPGPGFGYTF
>TRBJ2-7|.|TRBV6-6|.
TGTGCCAGCAGTTACGAGGACAGAAACGAGCAGTACTTC
CASSYEDRNEQYF
>TRBJ2-1|TRBD1|TRBV25-1|.
TGTGCCAGCAGTGAATTCGGGACAGGGTACAATGAGCAGTTCTTC
CASSEFGTGYNEQFF
>TRBJ2-5|TRBD1|TRBV5-1|.
TGCGCCAGCAGCTTGGTGCAGGGGGTGTGGGGAGAGACCCAGTACTTC
CASSLVQGVWGETQYF
>TRBJ2-7|.|TRBV19|.
TGTGCCAGTAGTATCCCCGGGTCCTACGAGCAGTACTTC
CASSIPGSYEQYF
>TRBJ2-3|.|TRBV9|.
TGTGCCAGCAGCGCTCGGGAAGATACGCAGTATTTT
CASSAREDTQYF
>TRBJ1-3|.|TRBV30|.
TGTGCCTGGAGTGGCGGAATCTCTGGAAACACCATATATTTT
CAWSGGISGNTIYF
>TRBJ1-2|TRBD1|TRBV27|few
TGTGCCAGCAGTTTATCGGGAAATTTGCGGGACAGCCATGGCTACACCTTC
CASSLSGNLRDSHGYTF
>TRBJ1-2|TRBD1|TRBV7-3|.
TGTGCGGCTCCGGGGACAGGGCATGGCTACACCTTC
CAAPGTGHGYTF